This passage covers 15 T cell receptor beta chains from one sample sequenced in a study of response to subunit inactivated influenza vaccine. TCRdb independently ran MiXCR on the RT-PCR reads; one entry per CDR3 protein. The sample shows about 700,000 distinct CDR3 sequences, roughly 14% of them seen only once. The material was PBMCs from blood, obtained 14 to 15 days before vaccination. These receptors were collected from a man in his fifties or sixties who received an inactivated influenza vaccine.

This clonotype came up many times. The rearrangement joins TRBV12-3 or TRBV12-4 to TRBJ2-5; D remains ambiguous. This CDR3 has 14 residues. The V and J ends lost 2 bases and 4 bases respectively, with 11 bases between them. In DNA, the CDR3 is TGTGCCAGCAGTTTATTCAGTATTACAGAGACCCAGTACTTC. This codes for CASSLFSITETQYF.

DNA of the CDR3: TGCAGTGCTAGAGATCCTAGTCAGCCCCAGCATTTT. Translating gives CSARDPSQPQHF. V is TRBV20-1 and J is TRBJ1-5, with no clear D. There are 12 residues in the CDR3. Per the germline V gene, CDR1 is DFQATT and CDR2 is SNEGSKA (reference sequence). The V end was cut by 0 bases, the J end by 6 bases, with 6 bases between.

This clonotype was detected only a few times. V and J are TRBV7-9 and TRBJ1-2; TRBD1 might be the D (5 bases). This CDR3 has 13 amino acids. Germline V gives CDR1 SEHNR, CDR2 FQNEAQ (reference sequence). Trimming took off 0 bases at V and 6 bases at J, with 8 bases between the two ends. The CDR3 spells CASSLAKGNGYTF. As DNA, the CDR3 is TGTGCCAGCAGCTTAGCGAAGGGGAATGGCTACACCTTC.

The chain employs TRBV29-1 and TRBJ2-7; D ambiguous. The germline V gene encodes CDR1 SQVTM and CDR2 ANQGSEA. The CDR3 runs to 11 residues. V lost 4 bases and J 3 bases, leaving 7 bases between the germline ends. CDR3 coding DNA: TGCAGCGTTGGAACTAACTACGAGCAGTACTTC. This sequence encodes CSVGTNYEQYF.

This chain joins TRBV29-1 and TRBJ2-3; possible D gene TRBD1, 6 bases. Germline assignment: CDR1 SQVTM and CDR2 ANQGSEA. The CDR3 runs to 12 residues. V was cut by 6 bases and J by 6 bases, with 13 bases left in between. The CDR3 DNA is TGCAGCGTGGGGGCCTCGGCGGATACGCAGTATTTT. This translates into CSVGASADTQYF.

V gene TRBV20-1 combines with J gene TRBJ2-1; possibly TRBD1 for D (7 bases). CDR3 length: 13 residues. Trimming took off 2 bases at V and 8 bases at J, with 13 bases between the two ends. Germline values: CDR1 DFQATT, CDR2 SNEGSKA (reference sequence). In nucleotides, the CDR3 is TGCAGTGCTAGACAGGGGGAGCGGGATGAGCAGTTCTTC. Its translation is CSARQGERDEQFF.

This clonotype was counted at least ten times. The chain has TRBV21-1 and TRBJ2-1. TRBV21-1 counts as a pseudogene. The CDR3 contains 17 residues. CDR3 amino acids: CASSKITPGEVYNEQFF. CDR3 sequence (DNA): TGTGCCAGCAGCAAGATTACTCCAGGGGAGGTCTACAATGAGCAGTTCTTC.

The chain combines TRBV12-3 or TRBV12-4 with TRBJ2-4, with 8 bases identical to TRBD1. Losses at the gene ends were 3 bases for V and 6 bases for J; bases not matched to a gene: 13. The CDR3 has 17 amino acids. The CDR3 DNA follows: TGTGCCAGCAGTTTGCACCATGGACAGGGTCTCGGAAACATTCAGTACTTC. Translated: CASSLHHGQGLGNIQYF.

CDR3 sequence: CSVVTDREYNEQFF. The CDR3 bases are TGCAGCGTTGTTACGGACAGGGAATACAATGAGCAGTTCTTC. The V and J genes are TRBV29-1 and TRBJ2-1; 8 bases are shared with TRBD1. The CDR3 is 14 residues long. The trim removed 4 bases at V and 4 bases at J, leaving 6 bases unmatched. In germline, CDR1 is SQVTM, CDR2 ANQGSEA.

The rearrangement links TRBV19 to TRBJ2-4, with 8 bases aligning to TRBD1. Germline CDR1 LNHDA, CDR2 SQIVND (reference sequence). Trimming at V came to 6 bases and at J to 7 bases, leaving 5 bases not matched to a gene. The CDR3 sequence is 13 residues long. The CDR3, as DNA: TGTGCCAGTAGCCCAGGGGGCTGGAACATTCAGTACTTC. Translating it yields CASSPGGWNIQYF.

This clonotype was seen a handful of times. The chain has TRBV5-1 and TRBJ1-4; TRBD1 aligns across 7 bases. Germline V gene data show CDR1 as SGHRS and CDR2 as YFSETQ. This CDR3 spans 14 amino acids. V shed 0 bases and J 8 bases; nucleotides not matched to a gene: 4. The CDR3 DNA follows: TGCGCCAGCAGCTTGGCAGGGGGAGGCGAAAAACTGTTTTTT. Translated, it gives CASSLAGGGEKLFF.

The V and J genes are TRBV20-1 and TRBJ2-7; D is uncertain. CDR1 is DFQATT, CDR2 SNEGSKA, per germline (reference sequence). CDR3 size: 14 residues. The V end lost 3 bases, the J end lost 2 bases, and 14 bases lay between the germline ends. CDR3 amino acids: CSARRQDNTYEQYF. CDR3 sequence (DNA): TGCAGTGCTAGGCGGCAGGATAACACCTACGAGCAGTACTTC.

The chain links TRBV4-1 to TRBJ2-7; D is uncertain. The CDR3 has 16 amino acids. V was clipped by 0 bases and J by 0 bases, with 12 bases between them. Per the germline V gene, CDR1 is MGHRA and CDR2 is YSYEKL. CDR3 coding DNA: TGCGCCAGCAGCCAAGATTCGGGCCTCAGCTCCTACGAGCAGTACTTC. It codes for CASSQDSGLSSYEQYF.

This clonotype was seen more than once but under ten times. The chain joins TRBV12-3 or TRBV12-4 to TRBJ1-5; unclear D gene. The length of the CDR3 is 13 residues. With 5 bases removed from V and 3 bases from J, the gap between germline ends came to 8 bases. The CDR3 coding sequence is TGTGCCAGCAGTCTGGGTATCAATCAGCCCCAGCATTTT. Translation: CASSLGINQPQHF.

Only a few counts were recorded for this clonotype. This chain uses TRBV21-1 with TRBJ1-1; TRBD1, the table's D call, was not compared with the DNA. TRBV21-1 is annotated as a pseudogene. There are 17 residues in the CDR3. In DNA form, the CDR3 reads TGTGCCAGCAGCACCGCAATCGCAGGGTTTGGGAACACTGAAGCTTTCTTT. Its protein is CASSTAIAGFGNTEAFF.